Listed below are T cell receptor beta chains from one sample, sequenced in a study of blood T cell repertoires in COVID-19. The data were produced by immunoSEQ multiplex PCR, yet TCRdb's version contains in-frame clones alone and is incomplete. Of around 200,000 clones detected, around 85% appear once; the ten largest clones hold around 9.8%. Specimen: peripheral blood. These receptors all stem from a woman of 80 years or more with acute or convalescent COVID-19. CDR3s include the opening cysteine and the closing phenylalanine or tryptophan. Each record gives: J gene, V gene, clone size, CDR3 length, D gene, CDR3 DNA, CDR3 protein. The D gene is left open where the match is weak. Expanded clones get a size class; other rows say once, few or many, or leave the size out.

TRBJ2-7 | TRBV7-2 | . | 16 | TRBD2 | TGTGCCAGCAGCTTAGGACTAGCGGGAGGCAACTACGAGCAGTACTTC | CASSLGLAGGNYEQYF
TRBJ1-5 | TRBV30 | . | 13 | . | TGTGCCTGGACCCGGACAGCGGATCAGCCCCAGCATTTT | CAWTRTADQPQHF
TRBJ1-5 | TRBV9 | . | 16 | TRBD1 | TGTGCCAGCAGCGTAGGTGGACAGGTGGGGGATCAGCCCCAGCATTTT | CASSVGGQVGDQPQHF
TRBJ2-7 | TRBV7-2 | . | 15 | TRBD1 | TGTGCCAGCAGCTTAGTCGACAGGGCCGGGTCCGAGCAGTACTTC | CASSLVDRAGSEQYF
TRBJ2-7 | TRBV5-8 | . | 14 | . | TGTGCCAGCAGCTCCCGGACAGTCTCCTACGAGCAGTACTTC | CASSSRTVSYEQYF
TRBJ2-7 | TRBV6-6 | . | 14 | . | TGTGCCAGCAGAGGTAGGCAGGTCTCCTACGAGCAGTACTTC | CASRGRQVSYEQYF
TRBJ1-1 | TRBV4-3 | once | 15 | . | TGCGCCAGCAGCCAAGAGCAAACCAGGAACACTGAAGCTTTCTTT | CASSQEQTRNTEAFF
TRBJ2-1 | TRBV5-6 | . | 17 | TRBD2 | TGTGCCAGCAGCTTCCCAGCGGGGGGCACCACTTACAATGAGCAGTTCTTC | CASSFPAGGTTYNEQFF
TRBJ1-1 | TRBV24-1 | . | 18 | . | TGTGCCACCAGTGATTTTCGCCCCCCCCTCGACTCTAACACTGAAGCTTTCTTT | CATSDFRPPLDSNTEAFF
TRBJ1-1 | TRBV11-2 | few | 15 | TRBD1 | TGTGCCAGCAGCTGGGGGGACAGGGCGAACACTGAAGCTTTCTTT | CASSWGDRANTEAFF
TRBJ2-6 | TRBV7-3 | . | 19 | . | TGTGCCAGCAGCCCAGAGCAGGTTCGGAGGGCATCTGGGGCCAACGTCCTGACTTTC | CASSPEQVRRASGANVLTF
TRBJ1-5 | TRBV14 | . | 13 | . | TGTGCCAGCAGCCAAGATCCGAATCAGCCCCAGCATTTT | CASSQDPNQPQHF
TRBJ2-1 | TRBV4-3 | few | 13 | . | TGCGCCAGCAGCCAGGCCCGACTCCTGGAGCAGTTCTTC | CASSQARLLEQFF
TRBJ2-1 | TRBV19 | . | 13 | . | TGTGCCACCACCGGGAGCTCCTACAATGAGCAGTTCTTC | CATTGSSYNEQFF
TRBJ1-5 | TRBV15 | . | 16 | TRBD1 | TGTGCCACCAGCAAGCCGGGACAGTATAGCAATCAGCCCCAGCATTTT | CATSKPGQYSNQPQHF
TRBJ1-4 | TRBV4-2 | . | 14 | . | TGTGCCAGCAGCCAAAAGGGCAGGGATGAAAAACTGTTTTTT | CASSQKGRDEKLFF
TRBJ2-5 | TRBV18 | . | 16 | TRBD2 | TGTGCCAGCTCACCACGGTCGGGGGGACTCCAAGAGACCCAGTACTTC | CASSPRSGGLQETQYF
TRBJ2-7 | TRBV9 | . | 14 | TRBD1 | TGTGCCAGCAGCGTTGGGACAGCCTCCTACGAGCAGTACTTC | CASSVGTASYEQYF
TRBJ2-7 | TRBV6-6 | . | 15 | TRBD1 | TGTGCCAGCAGTGGGACGACAGGGGGTGACTACGAGCAGTACTTC | CASSGTTGGDYEQYF
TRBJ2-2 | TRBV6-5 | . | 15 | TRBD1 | TGTGCCAGCGTTAGGACAGGGGTCGACACCGGGGAGCTGTTTTTT | CASVRTGVDTGELFF